This TCR beta chain appears in the sequencing data of a study of beta chain features in type 1 diabetes (dated by TCRdb to between 2018 and 2020). In the study overall: No differences in mean age, gender distribution, total cell number or subset yield were found between patients and healthy donors. In the study, recently diagnosed type 1 diabetes patients and matched healthy donors were compared on the TCRB repertoires of their sorted circulating CD4+ T cell subsets. Across all samples, fewer than 110,000,000 sorted cells were examined, and cell number per subset correlated strongly with RNA yield. Whereas all 28 donors provided naive and central memory subsets, regulatory and stem cell-like memory subsets were isolated from just 8 patients and roughly 8 healthy donors.

Each donor gave one peripheral blood draw, roughly 120 mL on average, collected into heparinised tubes. Naive, central memory, regulatory and stem cell-like memory CD4+ T cells were sorted on a BD FACSAria II using a panel including CD45RO, CCR7, CD25, CD127, CD95 and CD27. Purity was above 95% for every sorted population. Right away, PBMCs were isolated by Lymphoprep density gradient centrifugation and were stained directly, with no culture step. So that batch effects would be minimized, each experiment stained and sorted samples in pairs, pairing one healthy donor with one patient. This clone has only a few counts. Which antigen it targets is not known. No base qualities exist here, and no much larger clone lies one base off it. Sequences MGHRA (CDR1) and YSYEKL (CDR2) are obtained from the germline V gene. Unmatched junction bases come to 16, with V trimmed by 5 bases and J by 14 bases. Taken from cysteine to phenylalanine, the CDR3 has 14 residues. Of all the DNA, just the CDR3 is kept, 42 bases in frame from base 1.

What the study reported, not specific to this receptor: Because small numbers of individuals were included in the HLA sub-analyses, any influence of HLA type on TCRB rearrangement was left unresolved. Naive, central memory and regulatory TCRB repertoires appeared more similar among patients than among healthy donors. Because cDNA rather than genomic DNA was sequenced, highly expressing activated cells could have been over-represented, although no difference in activation and CD3 levels was found between groups. Shorter templates might have been favored by PCR, but patient and control samples were amplified and corrected together, so both groups would have been affected equally by any skew. In all four CD4+ subsets, TCRB CDR3 length was moderately but significantly shorter in type 1 diabetes patients. Patients with type 1 diabetes made fewer insertions and deleted more nucleotides at VDJ recombination sites, implying thymic rearrangement abnormalities.

The entire isolated RNA was reverse transcribed using the High Capacity cDNA Reverse Transcription Kit, and thus expressed TCRB transcripts were sequenced. Deep immunoSEQ sequencing was performed on naive, central memory and regulatory T cell samples, with an average of roughly 3.3 million total reads per sample. Sorted cells were lysed in RLT buffer, and RNA was extracted using DNase-treated RNeasy Micro or Mini kits according to cell number. To prevent cross-contamination, every cell subset was processed on its own, while patient and healthy donor samples were processed together. The immunoSEQ multiplex PCR was used to amplify TCRB sequences from cDNA, generating 87-bp fragments that spanned the CDR3 region. Amplicons were sequenced on the Illumina HiSeq platform. As for how the authors treated the data: Synthetic template baselines were used to correct PCR bias computationally, reads within Hamming distance 2 were collapsed together, and singletons that could not be merged were discarded. Reads were aligned against IMGT so that V, D and J genes, CDR3 length and insertions or deletions at six rearrangement sites could be assigned. Within each subset, clonotype counts were normalized to sorted cell number, after which true diversity and Gini coefficients were computed with the tcR R package. Repertoire sharing was quantified using the overlap coefficient calculated on TCRB nucleotide sequences. Out-of-frame TCRB sequences from naive cells were analyzed to stand in for the pre-selection repertoire. TCRdb took over this immuneACCESS table, retaining in-frame rearrangements with V and J assigned. Such tables are incomplete; in checked studies, under half of the missing clones stem from an unresolved V gene, and the remainder is unexplained. V and J calls and clone size come straight from that table; D and trimming were deduced from the DNA. For this sample there are roughly 230,000 clones; 9.6% appear just once. The top ten clones comprise about 0.037% of the sample.

This TCR was recovered from a woman under 30 in good health. Specimen: naive CD4+ T cells from blood. Sample cell subset or site, as interpreted from the label and publication: true naive CD4+ T cells. The rearrangement combines TRBV4-1 with TRBJ1-2; 8 bases in the junction line up with TRBD1. DNA sequence: TGCGCCAGCAGCTGGACCGGGACAGGAGGTATTGATACCTTC. This is translated as CASSWTGTGGIDTF.